This T cell receptor beta chain appears in the sequencing data of a study of human T cells and chemical hapten exposure. Study as a whole: Mostly female patients had alopecia areata, totalis or universalis.

Documented time point: patch test 2, 6 weeks after DPC sensitization. The treatment is: therapeutic diphenylcyclopropenone sensitization with weekly scalp DPC. TCRdb recomputed calls from the RACE reads with MiXCR, one row per CDR3 protein. The table shows approximately 84,000 distinct CDR3 sequences, with around a tenth occurring only once. Germline CDR1 is KGHSH and CDR2 is LQKENI. The CDR3 spans 14 residues. V lost 6 bases and J lost 0, with 9 bases in between. Study-wide results and limits: PT1 expanded TCR counts correlated positively with patch test score. No change in TCRs above 1 in 1000 frequency was produced by DPC sensitization.

The sample holds many counts of this clonotype. Its specificity is not known. Specimen: whole blood, collected in connection with sensitization to the hapten diphenylcyclopropenone (DPC). This chain uses TRBV18 with TRBJ1-5, with no clear D. The TCR was taken from a man younger than 35 with alopecia areata. Some clones in this sample may be carry-over from other donors' samples. DNA of the CDR3: TGTGCCAGCTCCGCGCTAAATAGCAATCAGCCCCAGCATTTT. This gives the protein CASSALNSNQPQHF.